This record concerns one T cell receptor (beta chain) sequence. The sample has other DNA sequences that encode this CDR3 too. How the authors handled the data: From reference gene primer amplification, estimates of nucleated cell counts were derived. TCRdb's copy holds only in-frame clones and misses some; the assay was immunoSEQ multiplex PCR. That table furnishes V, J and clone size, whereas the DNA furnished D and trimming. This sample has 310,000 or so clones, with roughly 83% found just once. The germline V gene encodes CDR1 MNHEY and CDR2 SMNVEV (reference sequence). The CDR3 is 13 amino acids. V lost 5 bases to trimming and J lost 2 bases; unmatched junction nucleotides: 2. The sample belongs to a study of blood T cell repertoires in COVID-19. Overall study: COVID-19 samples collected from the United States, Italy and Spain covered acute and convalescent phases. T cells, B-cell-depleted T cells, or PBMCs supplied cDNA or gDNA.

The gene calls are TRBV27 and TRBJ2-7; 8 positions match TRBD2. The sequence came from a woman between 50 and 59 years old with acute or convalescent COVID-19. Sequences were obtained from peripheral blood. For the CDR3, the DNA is TGTGCCAGCAGTCTACTAGCGGCCTACGAGCAGTACTTC. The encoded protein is CASSLLAAYEQYF.